This T cell receptor beta chain is drawn from a study of blood T cell repertoires in COVID-19. Across the whole study: Italy, Spain and the United States were the sources of the convalescent and acute COVID-19 samples. The cDNA or gDNA used as material had been derived from T cells, B-cell-depleted T cells, or PBMCs.

In the authors' methods: By means of reference gene primer amplification, nucleated cell counts were estimated. Sequencing used immunoSEQ multiplex PCR; TCRdb keeps in-frame clones, though not all of them. From that table come the V and J calls and clone size; the DNA was used to work out D and trimming. This sample yields some 260,000 clones, of which around 79% are seen a single time; 2.5% to 4% belongs to the top ten. Trimming took 10 bases from V and 1 from J, leaving 13 bases between them. Germline values: CDR1 MNHEY, CDR2 SVGAGI. CDR3 size: 14 residues. The sample taken for sequencing was peripheral blood. The rearrangement uses TRBV6-5 and TRBJ2-2; D perhaps matches TRBD2 (6 bases). This clonotype was sampled from a woman of 80 years or more with acute or convalescent COVID-19. The CDR3 DNA follows: TGTGCCACCCGGGGGTCTATGAACACCGGGGAGCTGTTTTTT. Amino acids: CATRGSMNTGELFF.